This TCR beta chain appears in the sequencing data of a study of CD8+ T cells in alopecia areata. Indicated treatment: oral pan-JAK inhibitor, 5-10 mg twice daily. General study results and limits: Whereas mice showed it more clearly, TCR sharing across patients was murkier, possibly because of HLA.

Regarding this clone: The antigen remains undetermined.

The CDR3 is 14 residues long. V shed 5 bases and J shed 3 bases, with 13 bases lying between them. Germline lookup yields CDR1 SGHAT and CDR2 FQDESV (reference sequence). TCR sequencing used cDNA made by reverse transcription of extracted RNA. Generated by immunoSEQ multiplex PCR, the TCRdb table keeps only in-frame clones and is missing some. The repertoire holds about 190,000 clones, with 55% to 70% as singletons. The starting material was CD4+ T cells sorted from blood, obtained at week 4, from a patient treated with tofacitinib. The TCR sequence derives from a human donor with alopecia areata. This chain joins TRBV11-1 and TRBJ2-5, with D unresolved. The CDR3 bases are TGTGCCAGCAGCCTCGACCGTGCTAAAGAGACCCAGTACTTC. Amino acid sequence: CASSLDRAKETQYF.